The 5 T cell receptor beta chains listed next were all sequenced from one sample in a study of tumor-infiltrating lymphocytes in localized non-small cell lung cancer. Produced via immunoSEQ multiplex PCR; TCRdb's table is partial and in-frame only. The sample comprises about 7,100 clones, 74% of which are singletons, and roughly 8% rests with the top ten. The sequencing input was uninvolved lung tissue not adjacent to the tumor. These receptors came from a human donor with non-small cell lung cancer.

This rearrangement joins TRBV27 to TRBJ2-7, with TRBD2 matching over 8 bases. Germline V lookup: CDR1 MNHEY, CDR2 SMNVEV (reference sequence). The CDR3 length is 18 residues. V lost 3 bases, J lost 0 bases, and 13 bases stayed unmatched. The CDR3 sequence is CASSLGLAGGSHSYEQYF. In DNA, the CDR3 is TGTGCCAGCAGTTTGGGGCTAGCGGGCGGATCTCACTCCTACGAGCAGTACTTC.

The V call is TRBV9, the J call TRBJ1-5; TRBD1 is a possible D gene (6 bases). V lost 4 bases, J lost 8 bases, and 25 bases lay in between. The germline gives CDR1 SGDLS, CDR2 YYNGEE. There are 17 residues in the CDR3. DNA for the CDR3: TGTGCCAGCAGCCCCAAAGAGGGGGGGGACCGCCGAAAGCCCCAGCATTTT. This sequence encodes CASSPKEGGDRRKPQHF.

The chain couples TRBV7-2 to TRBJ2-3; 9 bases map to TRBD2. There are 15 residues in the CDR3. The germline gives CDR1 SGHTA, CDR2 FQGNSA. The ends lost 6 bases at V and 0 bases at J; junction bases unmatched: 4. This CDR3 reads CASRLAGPSTDTQYF. The CDR3 DNA reads TGTGCCAGCAGGCTAGCGGGACCTAGCACAGATACGCAGTATTTT.

This chain connects TRBV27 to TRBJ1-2; 8 bases fit TRBD1. The J segment lost 1 base and the V segment lost 6 bases, leaving 4 bases of the junction unmatched. Germline assignment: CDR1 MNHEY and CDR2 SMNVEV (reference sequence). This CDR3 contains 14 residues. Here the CDR3 DNA reads TGTGCCAGCAGGACGACAGGGGTTAACTATGGCTACACCTTC. Encoded protein: CASRTTGVNYGYTF.

The chain couples TRBV9 to TRBJ2-1; TRBD2 is a possible D gene (8 bases). V lost 3 bases and J 4 bases, leaving 20 bases between the germline ends. The CDR3 totals 17 residues. The germline V gene encodes CDR1 SGDLS and CDR2 YYNGEE. In DNA form, the CDR3 reads TGTGCCAGCAGCGCGGGAGGGGGCCAAGGAAGATACAATGAGCAGTTCTTC. Protein: CASSAGGGQGRYNEQFF.